The 25 T cell receptor beta chains listed next were all sequenced from one sample in a study of response to subunit inactivated influenza vaccine. TCRdb independently ran MiXCR on the RT-PCR reads; one entry per CDR3 protein. The data show some 500,000 distinct CDR3 sequences, approximately 17% seen once. The source material was CD4+ T cells sorted from PBMCs, sampled around 25 months after vaccination. The receptor source for this set is a man between 50 and 69 years old who received an inactivated influenza vaccine.

The V and J genes are TRBV29-1 and TRBJ2-2; the match to TRBD2 covers 8 bases. This CDR3 contains 15 residues. Germline V lookup: CDR1 SQVTM, CDR2 ANQGSEA. Losses at the gene ends were 6 bases for V and 3 bases for J; bases not matched to a gene: 9. CDR3 bases: TGCAGCGTCAGCGGGCTAGCGGGTTACACCGGGGAGCTGTTTTTT. Translating gives CSVSGLAGYTGELFF.

The rearrangement joins TRBV14 to TRBJ2-3; TRBD2 matches 8 bases. This CDR3 has 16 amino acids. Germline CDR1 SGHDN, CDR2 FVKESK. The J segment lost 5 bases and the V segment lost 4 bases, leaving 11 bases of the junction unmatched. The CDR3 DNA reads as TGTGCCAGCAGCCGGACTAGCATGACAACCGGAGATACGCAGTATTTT. Residues: CASSRTSMTTGDTQYF. Looking up the rest from reference TRBV14 and TRBJ2-3 gives the full variable domain: EAGVTQFPSHSVIEKGQTVTLRCDPISGHDNLYWYRRVMGKEIKFLLHFVKESKQDESGMPNNRFLAERTGGTYSTLKVQPAELEDSGVYFCASSRTSMTTGDTQYFGPGTRLTVL.

This chain links TRBV6-5 with TRBJ2-7; the D is unclear. V lost 0 bases and J lost 2, with 11 bases in between. The CDR3 loop spans 15 amino acids. Germline V gene lookup returns CDR1 MNHEY and CDR2 SVGAGI. The CDR3 region has the DNA TGTGCCAGCAGTTACTCGGGCGAAAGGGCCTACGAGCAGTACTTC. It yields the protein CASSYSGERAYEQYF.

This clonotype showed up just a few times. The gene calls are TRBV28 and TRBJ2-1; 12 nucleotides line up with TRBD2. V lost 6 bases and J lost 8; bases outside the gene matches: 17. This CDR3 is 18 amino acids long. The germline gives CDR1 MDHEN, CDR2 SYDVKM. The CDR3 DNA reads as TGTGCCAGCAGGCTACGTGCTAGCGGGAGGGCCTTTCCCTATGAGCAGTTCTTC. The encoded protein is CASRLRASGRAFPYEQFF.

This clonotype was seen more than once but under ten times. The CDR3 sequence is CASSFPNRVGGYTF. In nucleotides, the CDR3 is TGTGCCAGCAGTTTCCCCAACAGGGTGGGGGGCTACACCTTC. The V gene is TRBV28, the J gene TRBJ1-2, with TRBD1 as a possible D gene (6 bases). The CDR3 is 14 amino acids. Germline V gene data show CDR1 as MDHEN and CDR2 as SYDVKM. V was pared by 3 bases and J by 8 bases, with 16 bases between.

The sample holds a few counts of this clonotype. V gene TRBV2 combines with J gene TRBJ1-1; maybe TRBD1 (6 bases). This CDR3 has 14 residues. The ends were cut back, 1 base at V and 4 bases at J, with 10 bases in the middle. Germline V gene lookup returns CDR1 SNHLY and CDR2 FYNNEI. For the CDR3, the DNA is TGTGCCAGCAGTGAAGAACAGGGACCCACTGAAGCTTTCTTT. Translating gives CASSEEQGPTEAFF.

V gene TRBV18 combines with J gene TRBJ2-1, with D possibly being TRBD1 (5 bases). The CDR3 has 15 amino acids. Germline-derived CDR1 and CDR2 are KGHSH and LQKENI. V gave up 5 bases and J gave up 6 bases, with 17 bases separating them. The CDR3 sequence is CASSSKVGTGNEQFF. CDR3 coding DNA: TGTGCCAGCTCATCCAAAGTGGGAACAGGCAATGAGCAGTTCTTC. Full variable domain (outside the CDR3, taken from reference TRBV18 and TRBJ2-1): NAGVMQNPRHLVRRRGQEARLRCSPMKGHSHVYWYRQLPEEGLKFMVYLQKENIIDESGMPKERFSAEFPKEGPSILRIQQVVRGDSAAYFCASSSKVGTGNEQFFGPGTRLTVL.

This chain links TRBV10-3 with TRBJ1-1, with D possibly matching TRBD1 (5 bases). The V end lost 6 bases, the J end lost 6 bases, and 20 bases lay between the germline ends. Germline V gene lookup returns CDR1 ENHRY and CDR2 SYGVKD. The CDR3 runs 15 residues. The CDR3 DNA follows: TGTGCCATCAGCCAGACGTTGAGAGGGGACTCTGAAGCTTTCTTT. Its protein product is CAISQTLRGDSEAFF.

This clonotype was seen only a few times. V is TRBV6-1 and J is TRBJ2-2; 7 bases are shared with TRBD2. Germline V lookup: CDR1 MNHNS, CDR2 SASEGT. The CDR3 extends over 18 amino acids. Trimming cost V 2 bases and J 4 bases; bases outside gene matches: 13. The CDR3: CASSEMGGVAASTGELFF. The CDR3 DNA reads as TGTGCCAGCAGTGAAATGGGAGGGGTGGCCGCTTCCACCGGGGAGCTGTTTTTT.

This clonotype has only a few counts. This chain joins TRBV2 and TRBJ2-1, with TRBD1 identical over 11 bases. The CDR3 is 15 residues long. Germline values: CDR1 SNHLY, CDR2 FYNNEI. Trimming removed 4 bases from V and 3 bases from J; junction bases left unmatched: 2. DNA of the CDR3: TGTGCCAGCAGTGGGGGACAGGGGGGCTACAATGAGCAGTTCTTC. As protein: CASSGGQGGYNEQFF.

This clonotype was seen only a few times. V is TRBV3-1 and J is TRBJ2-7; 7 bases are a match to TRBD1. The CDR3 has 14 residues. The junction had 9 bases not matched to a gene; V was cut back by 4 bases and J by 6 bases. The V gene's germline CDR1 is LGHDT and CDR2 YNNKEL (reference sequence). The CDR3 is CASSPRTGRLEQYF. Here the CDR3 DNA reads TGTGCCAGCAGCCCACGGACAGGTCGGCTCGAGCAGTACTTC.

This clonotype has at least ten counts. The CDR3 region has the DNA TGCAGTGCTCCCAGGAGCGGGAGAAGGGGTGAGCAGTTCTTC. Protein sequence: CSAPRSGRRGEQFF. The genes are TRBV20-1 and TRBJ2-1, with TRBD2 identical over 8 bases. Trimming took 5 bases from V and 9 from J; bases not matched to a gene: 12. CDR1 DFQATT and CDR2 SNEGSKA come from the germline V gene (reference sequence). This CDR3 has 14 residues.

This clonotype was recorded many times. J is TRBJ2-5 and V is TRBV20-1; TRBD2 matches at 11 bases. Germline loops: CDR1 DFQATT, CDR2 SNEGSKA (reference sequence). Losses at the gene ends were 6 bases for V and 3 bases for J; bases not matched to a gene: 12. CDR3 length equals 16 residues. The CDR3 protein is CSAARHLGLAEETQYF. The DNA of the CDR3 is TGCAGTGCGGCGCGTCATTTGGGACTAGCGGAAGAGACCCAGTACTTC.

This clonotype has just a few counts. The chain is built from TRBV7-9 and TRBJ2-2; tentatively, D is TRBD1 (5 bases). V was cut by 6 bases and J by 5 bases, with 7 bases left in between. The germline V gene has CDR1 SEHNR and CDR2 FQNEAQ (reference sequence). This CDR3 is built from 12 residues. In nucleotides, the CDR3 is TGTGCCAGCAGACCAGGGACCGGGGAGCTGTTTTTT. This translates into CASRPGTGELFF. Complete variable domain (other parts from reference TRBV7-9 and TRBJ2-2): DTGVSQNPRHKITKRGQNVTFRCDPISEHNRLYWYRQTLGQGPEFLTYFQNEAQLEKSRLLSDRFSAERPKGSFSTLEIQRTEQGDSAMYLCASRPGTGELFFGEGSRLTVL.

This clonotype was observed a few times. The V gene is TRBV5-1, the J gene TRBJ1-1; D remains unclear. The V end lost 4 bases, the J end lost 8 bases, and 15 bases lay between the germline ends. CDR1 is SGHRS and CDR2 is YFSETQ in the germline V gene. CDR3 length: 13 amino acids. The DNA for the CDR3 is TGCGCCAGCAGCCCCGGGATTGGCTTAGAAGCTTTCTTT. It specifies CASSPGIGLEAFF.

This clonotype was counted a few times. The chain joins TRBV4-2 to TRBJ2-3; 9 bases line up with TRBD2. Looked up from germline, CDR1 is LGHNA and CDR2 is YNFKEQ. J lost 4 bases, V lost 0 bases, and 8 bases had no gene match. CDR3 length equals 17 residues. CDR3 residues: CASSQENVAGAPDTQYF. The CDR3 region has the DNA TGTGCCAGCAGCCAAGAGAACGTAGCGGGAGCCCCAGATACGCAGTATTTT.

This clonotype was seen a handful of times. The J gene is TRBJ2-7, the V gene TRBV28; maybe TRBD2 (5 bases). The CDR3 extends over 15 amino acids. Deletions cut 3 bases from V and 0 bases from J, with 12 bases between. From germline, CDR1 is MDHEN and CDR2 SYDVKM. The CDR3 sequence is CASSFQLRDSYEQYF. The CDR3 nucleotides read TGTGCCAGCAGTTTTCAATTGAGGGACTCCTACGAGCAGTACTTC.

This clonotype showed up just a few times. CDR3 residues: CASRPASWRAQETQYF. CDR3 DNA: TGTGCCAGCAGACCTGCATCGTGGCGGGCCCAAGAGACCCAGTACTTC. V is TRBV6-2 or TRBV6-3 and J is TRBJ2-5; TRBD2 is a possible D gene (5 bases). Per the germline V gene, CDR1 is MNHEY and CDR2 is SVGEGT. The CDR3 runs to 16 residues. V was shortened by 6 bases and J by 1 base, with 18 bases between the two germline ends.

This clonotype was counted at least ten times. The J gene is TRBJ2-7, the V gene TRBV28; 12 nucleotides agree with TRBD2. Germline-derived CDR1 and CDR2 are MDHEN and SYDVKM. The trim removed 2 bases at V and 6 bases at J, leaving 8 bases unmatched. The CDR3 runs to 16 residues. DNA of the CDR3: TGTGCCAGCAGTTTACCGAGACTAGCGGGAGTCTCCGAGCAGTACTTC. Translated: CASSLPRLAGVSEQYF. The variable domain in full, completed from reference TRBV28 and TRBJ2-7, reads DVKVTQSSRYLVKRTGEKVFLECVQDMDHENMFWYRQDPGLGLRLIYFSYDVKMKEKGDIPEGYSVSREKKERFSLILESASTNQTSMYLCASSLPRLAGVSEQYFGPGTRLTVT.

The V call is TRBV30, the J call TRBJ1-2; D is uncertain. Deletions cut 4 bases from V and 5 bases from J, with 8 bases between. Per the germline V gene, CDR1 is GTSNPN and CDR2 is SVGIG (reference sequence). This CDR3 is built from 11 residues. The CDR3 DNA follows: TGTGCCTGGACTTGGATGTATGGCTACACCTTC. Translation gives CAWTWMYGYTF.

This clonotype was detected many times. This sequence joins TRBV29-1 and TRBJ1-2, with no clear D. The length of the CDR3 is 13 residues. The V end lost 3 bases, the J end lost 7 bases, and 15 bases lay between the germline ends. Germline V lookup: CDR1 SQVTM, CDR2 ANQGSEA. CDR3 DNA sequence: TGCAGCGTTGAGAGTGGCAGCGTGGGTGGCTACACCTTC. This encodes CSVESGSVGGYTF.

The chain has TRBV29-1 and TRBJ2-3, with no clear D. The CDR3 runs to 15 residues. Germline V gene lookup returns CDR1 SQVTM and CDR2 ANQGSEA. Trimming stripped 3 bases from V and 2 bases from J, with 15 bases between. This chain's CDR3 is CSVDDGSSHTDTQYF. In nucleotides, the CDR3 is TGCAGCGTTGATGACGGGTCTAGTCACACAGATACGCAGTATTTT.

This CDR3 reads CASSLNSLAHEQFF. The DNA of the CDR3 is TGTGCCAGCAGCTTAAATTCCCTAGCCCATGAGCAGTTCTTC. The gene calls are TRBV7-3 and TRBJ2-1; D possibly corresponds to TRBD2 (5 bases). The CDR3 contains 14 residues. V was shortened by 1 base and J by 8 bases, with 12 bases between the two germline ends. Looked up from germline, CDR1 is SGHTA and CDR2 is FQGTGA.

The chain joins TRBV21-1 to TRBJ2-1; TRBD1, the table's D call, was not compared with the DNA. TRBV21-1 is termed a pseudogene. The CDR3 length is 15 residues. The CDR3 nucleotides read TGTGCCAGCAGCATGCGGGACAGGGTAACCGATGAGCAGTTCTTC. It yields the protein CASSMRDRVTDEQFF.

The rearrangement uses TRBV20-1 and TRBJ2-2; D is uncertain. The V and J ends lost 3 bases and 1 base respectively, with 6 bases between them. This CDR3 region has 13 residues. Germline CDR1 and CDR2: DFQATT and SNEGSKA (reference sequence). In DNA, the CDR3 is TGCAGTGCTAGGTTTGAGAACACCGGGGAGCTGTTTTTT. Translating it yields CSARFENTGELFF.